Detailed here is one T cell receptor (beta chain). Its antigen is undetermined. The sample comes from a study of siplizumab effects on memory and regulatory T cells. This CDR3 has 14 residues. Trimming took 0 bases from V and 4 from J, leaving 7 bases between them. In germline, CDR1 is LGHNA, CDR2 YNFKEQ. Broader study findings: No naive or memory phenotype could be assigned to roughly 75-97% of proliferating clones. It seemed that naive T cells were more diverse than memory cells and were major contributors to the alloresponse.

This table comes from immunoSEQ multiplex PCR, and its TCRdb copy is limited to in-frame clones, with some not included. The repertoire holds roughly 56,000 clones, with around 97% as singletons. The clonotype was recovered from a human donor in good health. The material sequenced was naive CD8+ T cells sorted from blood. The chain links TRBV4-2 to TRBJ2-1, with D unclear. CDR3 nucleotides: TGTGCCAGCAGCCAAGAGCGTACATACAATGAGCAGTTCTTC. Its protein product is CASSQERTYNEQFF.